This T cell receptor beta chain was retrieved from a study of OX40 agonist ivuxolimab in advanced cancers. About the study: Mean age approximately 66 years, range roughly 23 to 79; around 80% male. General study findings and limits: Dosing at 0.1 to 3.0 mg/kg was accompanied by clonal expansion of CD4+ and CD8+ blood T cells by week 6. Relative to CD4+ cells, CD8+ T cells on average had more expanded clones.

Clones were read by immunoSEQ multiplex PCR, and TCRdb kept only the in-frame ones, dropping some. The sample contains roughly 19,000 clones, about 86% of which appear only once. Germline CDR1 SGHDT, CDR2 YYEEEE. The ends were cut back, 1 base at V and 4 bases at J, with 14 bases in the middle. The CDR3 has 15 amino acids. As for this clone: Its cognate antigen is unknown.

Sequenced material: CD4+ or CD8+ T cells sorted from blood, taken in a trial of the OX40 agonist ivuxolimab. V is TRBV5-6 and J is TRBJ1-2; D may be TRBD1 (6 bases). The sequence was obtained from an adult with an advanced solid tumor such as melanoma, head and neck, liver or kidney cancer. CDR3 sequence (DNA): TGTGCCAGCAGCTTGATGGGACAAATTTTCTATGGCTACACCTTC. As protein: CASSLMGQIFYGYTF.